This T cell receptor (beta chain) was sequenced during a study of identical twins. Carrying unique molecular identifiers, the cDNA also gained a universal primer site through template switching. TCRdb processed the 5' RACE reads anew with MiXCR; each CDR3 protein has one entry. The repertoire includes under 800,000 distinct CDR3 sequences, about 20% of them detected once, and approximately 4.3% sits in the top ten. The V end was cut by 2 bases, the J end by 1 base, with 17 bases between. CDR3 length: 17 residues. Germline V lookup: CDR1 SGHVS, CDR2 FNYEAQ. This clonotype was detected a few times. These data also formed part of another study, on T cells expressing NK-cell markers. As reported in that work: HCMV serostatus: most of the eight sequenced donors positive, one negative. The study found these clonotypes also leading the CD3+CD56-NKG2C+ fraction in a few donors.

Sequencing was carried out using PBMCs. This sequence originates from a woman aged 18-29 years in good health. The rearrangement links TRBV7-6 to TRBJ1-1; TRBD1 might be the D (5 bases). CDR3 nucleotide sequence: TGTGCCAGCAGCTTACCTACGGGGGATAGGCGGAACACTGAAGCTTTCTTT. It yields the protein CASSLPTGDRRNTEAFF.